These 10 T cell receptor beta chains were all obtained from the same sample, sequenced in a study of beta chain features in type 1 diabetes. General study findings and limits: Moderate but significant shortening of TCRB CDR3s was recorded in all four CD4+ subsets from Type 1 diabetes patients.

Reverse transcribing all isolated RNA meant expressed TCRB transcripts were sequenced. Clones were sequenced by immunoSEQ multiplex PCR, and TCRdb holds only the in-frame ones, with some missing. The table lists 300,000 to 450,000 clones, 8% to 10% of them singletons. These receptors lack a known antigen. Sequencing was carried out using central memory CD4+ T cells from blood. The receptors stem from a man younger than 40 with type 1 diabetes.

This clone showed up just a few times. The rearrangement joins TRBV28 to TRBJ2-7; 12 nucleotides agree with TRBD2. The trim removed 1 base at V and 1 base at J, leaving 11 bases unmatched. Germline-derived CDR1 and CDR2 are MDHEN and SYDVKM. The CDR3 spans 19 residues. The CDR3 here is CASSLFGLAGHFWSYEQYF. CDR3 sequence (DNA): TGTGCCAGCAGTTTATTTGGACTAGCGGGACATTTTTGGTCCTACGAGCAGTACTTC.

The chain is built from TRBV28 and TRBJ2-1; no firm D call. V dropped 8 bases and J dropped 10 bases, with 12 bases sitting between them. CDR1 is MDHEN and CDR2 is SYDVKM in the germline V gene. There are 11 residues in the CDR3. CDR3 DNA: TGTGCCAGCGGAGTGTTACTCGAGCAGTTCTTC. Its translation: CASGVLLEQFF.

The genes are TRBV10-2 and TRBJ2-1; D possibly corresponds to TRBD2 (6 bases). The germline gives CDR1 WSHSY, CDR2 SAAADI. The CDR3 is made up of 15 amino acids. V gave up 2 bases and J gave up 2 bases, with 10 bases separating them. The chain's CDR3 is CASSELGRPYNEQFF. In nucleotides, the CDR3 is TGCGCCAGCAGTGAGCTAGGGAGGCCCTACAATGAGCAGTTCTTC.

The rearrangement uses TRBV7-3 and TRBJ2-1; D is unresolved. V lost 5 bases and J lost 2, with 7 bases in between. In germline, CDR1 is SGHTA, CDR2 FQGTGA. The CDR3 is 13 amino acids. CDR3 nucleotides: TGTGCCAGCAGCCCCCAACCCTACAATGAGCAGTTCTTC. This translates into CASSPQPYNEQFF.

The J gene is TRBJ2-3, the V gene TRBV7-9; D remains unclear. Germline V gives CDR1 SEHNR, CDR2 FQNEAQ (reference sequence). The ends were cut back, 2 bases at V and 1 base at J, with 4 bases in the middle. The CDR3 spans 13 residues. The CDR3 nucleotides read TGTGCCAGCAGCTTAATGGGCACAGATACGCAGTATTTT. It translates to CASSLMGTDTQYF. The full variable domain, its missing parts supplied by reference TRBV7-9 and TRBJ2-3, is DTGVSQNPRHKITKRGQNVTFRCDPISEHNRLYWYRQTLGQGPEFLTYFQNEAQLEKSRLLSDRFSAERPKGSFSTLEIQRTEQGDSAMYLCASSLMGTDTQYFGPGTRLTVL.

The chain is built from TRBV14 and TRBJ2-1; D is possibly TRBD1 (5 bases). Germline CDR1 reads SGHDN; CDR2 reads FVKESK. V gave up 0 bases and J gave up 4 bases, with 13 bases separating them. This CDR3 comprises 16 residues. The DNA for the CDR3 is TGTGCCAGCAGCCAAGATAAGGGGTCCCTTTACAATGAGCAGTTCTTC. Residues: CASSQDKGSLYNEQFF.

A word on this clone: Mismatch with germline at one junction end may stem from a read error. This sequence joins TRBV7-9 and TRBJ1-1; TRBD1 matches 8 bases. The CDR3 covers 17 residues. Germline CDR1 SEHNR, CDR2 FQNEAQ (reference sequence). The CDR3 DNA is TGTGCCAGCAGTTTAGTCAGGACAGGGTCGGAGAACACTGAAGCTTTCTTT. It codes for CASSLVRTGSENTEAFF.

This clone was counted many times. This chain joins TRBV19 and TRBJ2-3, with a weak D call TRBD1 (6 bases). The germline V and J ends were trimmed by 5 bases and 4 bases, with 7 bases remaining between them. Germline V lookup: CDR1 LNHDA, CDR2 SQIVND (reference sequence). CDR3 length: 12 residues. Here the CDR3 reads CASSRTADTQYF. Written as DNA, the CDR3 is TGTGCCAGTAGTCGGACAGCAGATACGCAGTATTTT.

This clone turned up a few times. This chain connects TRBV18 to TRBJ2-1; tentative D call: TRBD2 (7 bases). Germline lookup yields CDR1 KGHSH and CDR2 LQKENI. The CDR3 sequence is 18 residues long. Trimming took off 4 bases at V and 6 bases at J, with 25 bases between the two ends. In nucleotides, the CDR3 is TGTGCCAGCTCACACCCAAAGGGGAGCGGGACAACTCCCAATGAGCAGTTCTTC. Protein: CASSHPKGSGTTPNEQFF.

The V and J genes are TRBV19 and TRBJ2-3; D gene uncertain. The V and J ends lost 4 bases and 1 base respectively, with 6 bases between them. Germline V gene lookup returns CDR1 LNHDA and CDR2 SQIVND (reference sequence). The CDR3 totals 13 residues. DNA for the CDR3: TGTGCCAGTAGTACAGAACGCACAGATACGCAGTATTTT. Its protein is CASSTERTDTQYF.